Listed here is a single T cell receptor beta chain. Its antigen is currently unknown. CDR3 length equals 14 residues. Germline lookup yields CDR1 SGHTA and CDR2 FQGNSA. V was shortened by 1 base and J by 5 bases, with 10 bases between the two germline ends. Both 60 Vbeta primers and 13 Jbeta primers went into the PCR. Measured with immunoSEQ multiplex PCR; TCRdb has only the in-frame clones, and not every one. The table lists about 120,000 clones, about three quarters of them singletons, with about 29% in the top ten. The entry originates in a study of cytomegalovirus exposure and HLA in healthy donors. Study-wide results and limits: In most subjects, TCR beta sequences reportedly gave accurate predictions of HLA-A and HLA-B alleles. In vitro, three CMV-associated chains proved specific for CMV antigens. In the analysis, some V segments, TRBV6-2 and TRBV6-3 included, were excluded as indistinguishable. Both high specificity and high sensitivity reportedly marked the classifier's diagnosis of cytomegalovirus status.

The sequence derives from a man aged 55 to 70 in good health and CMV-seropositive. This chain joins TRBV7-2 and TRBJ2-3; D is perhaps TRBD2 (6 bases). Sequencing input: PBMCs. CDR3 coding DNA: TGTGCCAGCAGCTTAGGTCGGGGGTTAGATACGCAGTATTTT. Translated, it gives CASSLGRGLDTQYF.